This record covers a single T cell receptor beta chain. The PCR was carried out with 60 Vbeta primers and 13 Jbeta primers. Libraries were prepared by immunoSEQ multiplex PCR; TCRdb keeps only in-frame clonotypes and omits some of them. The table lists over 85,000 clones, approximately 64% of them singletons. The CDR3 contains 13 residues. Germline V gene data show CDR1 as MNHEY and CDR2 as SMNVEV (reference sequence). Between the trimmed V and J ends, which lost 3 bases and 12 bases, there was a span of 15 bases. The sample comes from a study of cytomegalovirus exposure and HLA in healthy donors. This sequence joins TRBV27 and TRBJ2-1; no reliable D call. The specimen was PBMCs. The receptor was isolated from a human donor in good health. The CDR3 here is CASSFLTPVGQFF. The CDR3 DNA follows: TGTGCCAGCAGTTTTTTGACTCCGGTCGGGCAGTTCTTC.